These 15 T cell receptor beta chains came from one sample sequenced in a study of blood T cell repertoires in COVID-19. Sequenced by immunoSEQ multiplex PCR; TCRdb stores in-frame clones only, minus some. The table lists tens of thousands of clones, roughly 84% of them singletons. Sequencing was done on a sample of peripheral blood. These receptors originate from a woman aged 55-75 years with acute or convalescent COVID-19.

This chain joins TRBV15 and TRBJ1-2; the D gene is possibly TRBD1 (6 bases). Germline-derived CDR1 and CDR2 are LNHNV and YYDKDF (reference sequence). This CDR3 contains 13 residues. Trimming stripped 1 base from V and 11 bases from J, with 14 bases between. The CDR3 is CATSRARGTRYTF. The CDR3 DNA is TGTGCCACCAGCAGAGCAAGGGGGACGAGATACACCTTC.

This chain uses TRBV13 with TRBJ1-1, with D possibly TRBD1 on 5 matching bases. The CDR3 is 12 amino acids. Germline V gene lookup returns CDR1 PRHDT and CDR2 FYEKMQ (reference sequence). V was clipped by 5 bases and J by 5 bases, with 9 bases between them. CDR3 nucleotide sequence: TGTGCCAGCAGCCGGACACGGACTGAAGCTTTCTTT. Translated: CASSRTRTEAFF.

This chain links TRBV5-4 with TRBJ1-2, with D possibly being TRBD1 (5 bases). Germline CDR1 and CDR2: SGHNT and YYREEE (reference sequence). CDR3 length: 18 amino acids. The V end lost 3 bases, the J end lost 2 bases, and 23 bases lay between the germline ends. DNA of the CDR3: TGTGCCAGCAGCTCAACCAACCGGGCCGCTAGGGGAAACTATGGCTACACCTTC. Translating gives CASSSTNRAARGNYGYTF.

The genes are TRBV9 and TRBJ1-1; 8 positions agree with TRBD1. After removal of 4 bases from V and 5 bases from J, the junction contained 13 bases not matched to a gene. CDR1 is SGDLS and CDR2 is YYNGEE in the germline V gene. This CDR3 has 16 residues. CDR3: CASSPRGRGPGTEAFF. DNA of the CDR3: TGTGCCAGCAGCCCCCGGGGCAGGGGGCCGGGTACTGAAGCTTTCTTT.

This clone was detected once. V is TRBV6-5 and J is TRBJ1-6, with D unclear. Trimming removed 8 bases from V and 5 bases from J, with 16 bases in between. Germline CDR1 is MNHEY and CDR2 is SVGAGI. The CDR3 consists of 15 residues. This CDR3 reads CASGTTAANNSPLHF. CDR3 sequence (DNA): TGTGCCAGCGGTACCACGGCGGCGAATAATTCACCCCTCCACTTT.

The chain carries TRBV7-2 and TRBJ1-2; D is possibly TRBD1 (5 bases). Between the trimmed V and J ends, which lost 5 bases and 7 bases, there was a span of 17 bases. This CDR3 is built from 14 residues. CDR1 and CDR2 (germline): SGHTA, FQGNSA. CDR3 nucleotides: TGTGCCAGCAGCGGCCGGGGGGAGGCGGGTGGCTACACCTTC. It yields the protein CASSGRGEAGGYTF.

The rearrangement joins TRBV11-2 to TRBJ2-3; 12 bases are a match to TRBD2. Germline CDR1 is SGHAT and CDR2 is FQNNGV. The CDR3 is 17 residues long. V lost 2 bases, J lost 6 bases, and 9 bases stayed unmatched. CDR3 coding DNA: TGTGCCAGCAGCTTAATGGTTCTAGCGGGGGGGTCGGATACGCAGTATTTT. It specifies CASSLMVLAGGSDTQYF.

The V call is TRBV19, the J call TRBJ2-2; perhaps TRBD2 as D (6 bases). The V gene lost 4 bases and the J gene lost 2 bases, with 8 bases spanning the gap. Germline assignment: CDR1 LNHDA and CDR2 SQIVND (reference sequence). The CDR3 loop spans 14 amino acids. As DNA, the CDR3 is TGTGCCAGTAGTACCGGGACTAACACCGGGGAGCTGTTTTTT. Translated: CASSTGTNTGELFF.

The chain uses TRBV12-3 or TRBV12-4 and TRBJ1-1; D unresolved. V lost 2 bases, J lost 1 base, and 5 bases lay in between. The CDR3 runs 13 residues. The CDR3, as DNA: TGTGCCAGCAGTTTATTTCGGAACACTGAAGCTTTCTTT. The encoded protein is CASSLFRNTEAFF.

This chain joins TRBV12-5 and TRBJ2-2; 9 nucleotides align to TRBD1. This CDR3 has 17 residues. V lost 1 base and J lost 6; bases outside the gene matches: 9. Germline lookup yields CDR1 LGHNT and CDR2 FRNRAP. The CDR3 sequence: CASGLAPGTGKAGELFF. The CDR3 DNA sequence: TGTGCTAGTGGTTTGGCTCCCGGGACAGGGAAGGCCGGGGAGCTGTTTTTT.

With regard to this clone: Other nucleotide sequences in the sample specify the same CDR3. V gene TRBV6-5 combines with J gene TRBJ1-1; 7 nucleotides align to TRBD1. This CDR3 has 13 amino acids. Germline CDR1 and CDR2: MNHEY and SVGAGI. Unmatched junction bases numbered 2, after V lost 4 bases and J lost 3 bases. The CDR3: CASSLTGDTEAFF. The CDR3 coding sequence is TGTGCCAGCAGTTTAACAGGGGACACTGAAGCTTTCTTT.

This clone was observed a single time. V usage is TRBV6-2 or TRBV6-3 and J usage is TRBJ1-1, with D possibly being TRBD1 (5 bases). Germline CDR1 MNHEY, CDR2 SVGEGT. This CDR3 contains 11 residues. Trimming removed 2 bases at V and 11 bases at J, with 9 bases between. CDR3 sequence reads: CASSYPKGAFF. DNA of the CDR3: TGTGCCAGCAGTTACCCTAAGGGGGCTTTCTTT.

The gene calls are TRBV10-1 and TRBJ1-1; 10 bases fit TRBD1. Germline CDR1 reads WNHNN; CDR2 reads SYGVQD (reference sequence). The trim removed 4 bases at V and 7 bases at J, leaving 3 bases unmatched. This CDR3 is built from 13 residues. CDR3 bases: TGCGCCAGCAGTGGGGACAGGGGAGGTGAAGCTTTCTTT. It specifies CASSGDRGGEAFF.

This chain connects TRBV5-5 to TRBJ2-2; 9 bases are shared with TRBD1. The CDR3 is made up of 15 amino acids. V trimming: 3 bases; J trimming: 5 bases; junction bases outside the gene matches: 5. Germline loops: CDR1 SGHKS, CDR2 YYEKEE (reference sequence). Here the CDR3 DNA reads TGTGCCAGCAGCTCAACAGGGGGCCGGACCGGGGAGCTGTTTTTT. Translation: CASSSTGGRTGELFF.

The V call is TRBV5-1, the J call TRBJ1-1, with D perhaps TRBD1 (6 bases). V shed 3 bases and J shed 1 base, with 13 bases lying between them. The CDR3 loop spans 15 amino acids. CDR1 is SGHRS, CDR2 YFSETQ, per germline. CDR3 in DNA: TGCGCCAGCAGCTATGAGGGACAAGAGAACACTGAAGCTTTCTTT. Encoded protein: CASSYEGQENTEAFF. Using reference TRBV5-1 and TRBJ1-1 for the parts outside the CDR3, the full variable domain is KAGVTQTPRYLIKTRGQQVTLSCSPISGHRSVSWYQQTPGQGLQFLFEYFSETQRNKGNFPGRFSGRQFSNSRSEMNVSTLELGDSALYLCASSYEGQENTEAFFGQGTRLTVV.